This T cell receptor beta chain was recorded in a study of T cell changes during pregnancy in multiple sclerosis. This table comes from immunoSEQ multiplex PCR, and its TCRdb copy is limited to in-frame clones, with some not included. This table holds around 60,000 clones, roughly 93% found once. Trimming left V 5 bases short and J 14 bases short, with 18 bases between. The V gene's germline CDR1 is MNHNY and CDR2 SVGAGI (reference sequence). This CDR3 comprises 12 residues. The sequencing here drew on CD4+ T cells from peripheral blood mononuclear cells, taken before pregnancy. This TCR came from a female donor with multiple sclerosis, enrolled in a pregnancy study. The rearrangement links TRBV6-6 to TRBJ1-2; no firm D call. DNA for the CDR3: TGTGCCAGCAGTGGGCCGGCGGGCAGGAGTACCTTC. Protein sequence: CASSGPAGRSTF.